These 8 T cell receptor beta chains share one sample of origin, sequenced in a study of cytomegalovirus exposure and HLA in healthy donors. The PCR contained 60 Vbeta and 13 Jbeta primers. Generated by immunoSEQ multiplex PCR, the TCRdb table keeps only in-frame clones and is missing some. The sample lists about 65,000 clones; 60% to 80% were seen once. The sample was PBMCs. Receptor source: a girl under 18 in good health and CMV-seropositive.

The chain has TRBV28 and TRBJ1-5, with no clear D. With 6 bases removed from V and 9 bases from J, the gap between germline ends came to 12 bases. Germline V lookup: CDR1 MDHEN, CDR2 SYDVKM. This CDR3 has 12 residues. The CDR3 sequence is CASRRFGRPQHF. The CDR3 DNA reads TGTGCCAGCAGGCGGTTTGGGAGGCCCCAGCATTTT.

The genes are TRBV6-1 and TRBJ1-5, with D uncertain. Trimming took 2 bases from V and 6 from J, leaving 17 bases between them. The CDR3 contains 16 residues. In germline, CDR1 is MNHNS, CDR2 SASEGT. CDR3 bases: TGTGCCAGCAGTGAATTTAGTCTGAATCGAGTTCAGCCCCAGCATTTT. Its translation is CASSEFSLNRVQPQHF.

In this sample, this clone turned up once. This chain joins TRBV4-1 and TRBJ1-2; D may be TRBD1 (5 bases). This CDR3 spans 15 amino acids. Between the trimmed V and J ends, which lost 0 bases and 5 bases, there was a span of 13 bases. The germline V gene has CDR1 MGHRA and CDR2 YSYEKL. This CDR3 is CASSQERAGPYGYTF. The CDR3 nucleotides read TGCGCCAGCAGCCAAGAGCGAGCAGGGCCTTATGGCTACACCTTC.

The chain is built from TRBV5-1 and TRBJ2-7, with 8 bases matching TRBD2. The CDR3 has 14 amino acids. Trimming at V came to 2 bases and at J to 5 bases, leaving 6 bases not matched to a gene. CDR1 is SGHRS, CDR2 YFSETQ, per germline. CDR3 region: CASSFREGLHEQYF. The CDR3 DNA sequence: TGCGCCAGCAGCTTCCGGGAGGGCCTCCACGAGCAGTACTTC.

The chain carries TRBV28 and TRBJ2-7; the match to TRBD2 covers 9 bases. The germline V gene encodes CDR1 MDHEN and CDR2 SYDVKM. The CDR3 sequence is 15 residues long. With 3 bases clipped from V and 3 bases from J, the junction kept 6 bases outside the gene matches. The CDR3 loop is CASSFLAGPLYEQYF. CDR3 in DNA: TGTGCCAGCAGTTTCCTAGCGGGGCCCCTCTACGAGCAGTACTTC.

This chain links TRBV4-1 with TRBJ1-6; weak D call: TRBD1 (5 bases). CDR1 and CDR2 (germline): MGHRA, YSYEKL. V lost 4 bases, J lost 8 bases, and 9 bases lay in between. CDR3 length: 13 amino acids. In DNA form, the CDR3 reads TGCGCCAGCAGCCGGGGGGACGATTCACCCCTCCACTTT. Its protein product is CASSRGDDSPLHF.

The chain links TRBV7-9 to TRBJ2-7; a weak D match, TRBD1 (5 bases). The CDR3 has 14 amino acids. The germline CDR1 and CDR2 sequences are SEHNR and FQNEAQ (reference sequence). V gave up 1 base and J gave up 6 bases, with 13 bases separating them. CDR3 nucleotides: TGTGCCAGCAGCTTAGGGCAGGGTGGGTCCGAGCAGTACTTC. It codes for CASSLGQGGSEQYF.

A single count supports this clone. The chain combines TRBV4-3 with TRBJ2-1, with D possibly matching TRBD2 (5 bases). This CDR3 spans 16 amino acids. Deletions cut 3 bases from V and 0 bases from J, with 12 bases between. Germline V gene lookup returns CDR1 LGHNA and CDR2 YSLEER. The CDR3 region has the DNA TGCGCCAGCAGCCAGGACTCGTGGAGCTCCTACAATGAGCAGTTCTTC. Its translation: CASSQDSWSSYNEQFF.